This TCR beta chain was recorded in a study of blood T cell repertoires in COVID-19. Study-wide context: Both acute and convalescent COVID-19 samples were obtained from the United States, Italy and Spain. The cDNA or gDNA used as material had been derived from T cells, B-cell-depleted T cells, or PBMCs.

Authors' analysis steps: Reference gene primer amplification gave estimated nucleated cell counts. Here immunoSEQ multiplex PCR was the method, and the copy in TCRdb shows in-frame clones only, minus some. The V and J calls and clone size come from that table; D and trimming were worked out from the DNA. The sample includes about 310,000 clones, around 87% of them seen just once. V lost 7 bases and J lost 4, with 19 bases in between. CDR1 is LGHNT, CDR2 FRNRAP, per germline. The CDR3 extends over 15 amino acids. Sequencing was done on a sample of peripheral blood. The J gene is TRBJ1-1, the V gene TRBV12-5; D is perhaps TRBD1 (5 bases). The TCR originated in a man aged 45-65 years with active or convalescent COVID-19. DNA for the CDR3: TGTGCTAGTGTCCCCCCCCAGGGAGGGGTCACTGAAGCTTTCTTT. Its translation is CASVPPQGGVTEAFF.